The source of this T cell receptor (beta chain) is a study of blood T cells in healthy people across ages. Study-wide findings and caveats: Higher naive T cell percentage went strongly together with higher TCR beta diversity.

Comment on this clonotype: No antigen is known for it. It may be a read error: a sequence one base away is much more abundant.

PBMCs, at least 6 million per sample, were isolated. The CDR3 loop spans 14 amino acids. Germline V CDR1 and CDR2: SEHNR, FQNEAQ (reference sequence). Primers used in a second PCR of roughly 6 to 12 cycles were a sample-barcoded 5' primer and a J-beta primer mix. The yield of each sample was at least 2.5 million CDR3-containing paired-end reads. TCRdb reprocessed the 5' RACE reads with MiXCR, giving one entry per CDR3 protein. The sample has about 650,000 distinct CDR3 sequences, approximately 31% seen once. The receptor was isolated from a woman older than 75 in good health. The chain combines TRBV7-9 with TRBJ1-1; no clear D gene. The specimen sequenced was blood. In nucleotides, the CDR3 is TGTGTCAGCAGCCCCGTCCGGCCGAACACTGAAGCTTTCTTT. Protein: CVSSPVRPNTEAFF.